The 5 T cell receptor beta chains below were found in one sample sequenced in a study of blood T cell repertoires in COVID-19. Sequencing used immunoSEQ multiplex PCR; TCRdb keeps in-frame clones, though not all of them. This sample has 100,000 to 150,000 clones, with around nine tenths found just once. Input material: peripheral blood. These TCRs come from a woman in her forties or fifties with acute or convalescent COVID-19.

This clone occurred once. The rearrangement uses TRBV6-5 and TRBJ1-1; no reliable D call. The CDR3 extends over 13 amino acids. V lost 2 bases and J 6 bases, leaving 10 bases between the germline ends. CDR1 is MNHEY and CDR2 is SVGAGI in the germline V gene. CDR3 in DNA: TGTGCCAGCAGTTACGGGCCAGTCCCTGAAGCTTTCTTT. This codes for CASSYGPVPEAFF.

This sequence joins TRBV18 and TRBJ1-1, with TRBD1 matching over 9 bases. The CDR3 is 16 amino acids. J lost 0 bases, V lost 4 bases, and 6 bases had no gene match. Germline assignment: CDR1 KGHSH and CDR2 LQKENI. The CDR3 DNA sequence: TGTGCCAGCTCACACGGACAGGGGAGCATGAACACTGAAGCTTTCTTT. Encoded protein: CASSHGQGSMNTEAFF.

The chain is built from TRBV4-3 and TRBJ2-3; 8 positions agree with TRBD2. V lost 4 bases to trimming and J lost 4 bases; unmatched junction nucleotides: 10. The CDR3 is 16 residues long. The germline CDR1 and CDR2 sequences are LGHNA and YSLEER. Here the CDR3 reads CASSRSPAGGADTQYF. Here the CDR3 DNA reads TGCGCCAGCAGCCGCTCCCCTGCGGGGGGTGCAGATACGCAGTATTTT.

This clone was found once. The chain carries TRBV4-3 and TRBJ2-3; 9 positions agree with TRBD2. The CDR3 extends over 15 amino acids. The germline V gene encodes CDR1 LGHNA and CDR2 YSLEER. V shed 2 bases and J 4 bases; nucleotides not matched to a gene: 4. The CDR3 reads CASSQQAGGADTQYF. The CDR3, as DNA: TGCGCCAGCAGCCAACAAGCGGGGGGTGCAGATACGCAGTATTTT.

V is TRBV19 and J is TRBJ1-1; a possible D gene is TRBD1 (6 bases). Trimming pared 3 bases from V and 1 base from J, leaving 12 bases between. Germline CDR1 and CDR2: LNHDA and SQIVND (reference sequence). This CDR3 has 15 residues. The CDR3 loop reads CASSIGGRRNTEAFF. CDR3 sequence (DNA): TGTGCCAGTAGTATCGGGGGGCGGAGGAACACTGAAGCTTTCTTT.